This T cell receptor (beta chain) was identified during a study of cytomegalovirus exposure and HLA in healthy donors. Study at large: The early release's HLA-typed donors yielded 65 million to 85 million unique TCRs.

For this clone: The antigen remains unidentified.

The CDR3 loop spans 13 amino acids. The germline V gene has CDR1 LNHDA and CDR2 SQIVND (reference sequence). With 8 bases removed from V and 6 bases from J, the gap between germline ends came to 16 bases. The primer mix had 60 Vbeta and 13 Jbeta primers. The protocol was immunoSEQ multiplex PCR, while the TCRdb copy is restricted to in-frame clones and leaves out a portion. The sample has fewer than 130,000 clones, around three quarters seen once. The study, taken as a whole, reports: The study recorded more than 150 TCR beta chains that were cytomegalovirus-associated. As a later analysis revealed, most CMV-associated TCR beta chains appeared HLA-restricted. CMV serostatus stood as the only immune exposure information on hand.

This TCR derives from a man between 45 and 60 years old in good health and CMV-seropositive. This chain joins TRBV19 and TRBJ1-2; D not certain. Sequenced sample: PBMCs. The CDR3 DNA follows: TGTGCCAGTGTCGGGTTAACGGTTGATGGCTACACCTTC. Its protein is CASVGLTVDGYTF. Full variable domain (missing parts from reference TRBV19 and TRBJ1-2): DGGITQSPKYLFRKEGQNVTLSCEQNLNHDAMYWYRQDPGQGLRLIYYSQIVNDFQKGDIAEGYSVSREKKESFPLTVTSAQKNPTAFYLCASVGLTVDGYTFGSGTRLTVV.